Listed below are T cell receptor beta chains from one sample, sequenced in a study of T cell responses to AZD1222 COVID-19 vaccine. The assay was immunoSEQ multiplex PCR, and TCRdb's table has in-frame clones only and misses some. Of roughly 130,000 clones in the sample, 75% to 95% were seen once. The sample consisted of peripheral blood, taken on day 0 of AZD1222 vaccination. These receptors were obtained from an adult in good health. Both conserved end residues are part of each CDR3. Fields, in order: clone size, V gene, CDR3 protein. Expanded clones are given a class, and other clones once, few, many or no size at all.

NA,TRBV29-1,CSVAGLAGETQYF
few,TRBV28,CASRSKFTLHF
NA,TRBV6-5,CASSIRQSLNQPQHF
NA,TRBV7-2,CASSLVEGYPGANVLTF
NA,TRBV4-1,CASSQEFRTSGSYEQYF
NA,TRBV18,CASSPPSRMYEQYF
once,TRBV7-9,CASSSNTEAFF
NA,TRBV7-9,CASSFFGDNYGYTF
NA,TRBV4-2,CASSQDRSNEKLFF
NA,TRBV28,CASSPAGGSNQPQHF
once,TRBV11-2,CASSLASGGTGRIYEQYF
NA,TRBV28,CASSPAGNYEQYF
once,TRBV14,CASSQTLGLGGTGELFF
NA,TRBV11-2,CASSPDRGASEQYF
once,TRBV6-5,CASSYSGANYGYTF
NA,TRBV12-3/TRBV12-4,CASSWGQPNTIYF
NA,TRBV6-2/TRBV6-3,CASSYSGRTNSPLHF
once,TRBV10-1,CASLSQGDTQYF
NA,TRBV28,CASARDRLYNSPLHF
once,TRBV5-6,CASSLFSMNTGELFF
NA,TRBV4-2,CASSHPGPNTGELFF
NA,TRBV30,CAWREGYSYEQYF
NA,TRBV9,CASSFGSYEQFF
NA,TRBV27,CASSRQGTSYNEQFF
NA,TRBV11-1,CASSLVGRVYNEQFF
NA,TRBV30,CAWSTGLINEQFF
NA,TRBV18,CASSPRGLSGNTIYF
NA,TRBV19,CASNRASIYNEQFF
NA,TRBV7-8,CASSLRNAGQFPDEQFF
NA,TRBV3-1/TRBV3-2,CASSQGVSGERAEQYF
NA,TRBV12-5,CASGLDTGEFAGNQPQHF
NA,TRBV19,CASSIGAGDLGYTF
NA,TRBV24-1,CATSDPGAGNEKLFF
NA,TRBV25-1,CATNRAPGGYTF
once,TRBV2,CASKPEQGPEGYTF
once,TRBV5-1,CASSWDKNEKLFF
NA,TRBV5-1,CASSLGGTDTQYF